The 28 T cell receptor beta chains given below trace back to one sample, sequenced in a study of T cell responses to AZD1222 COVID-19 vaccine. This table comes from immunoSEQ multiplex PCR, and its TCRdb copy is limited to in-frame clones, with some not included. The sample lists about 120,000 clones; 80% to 85% were seen once. This sample comprised peripheral blood, obtained on day 0 of AZD1222 vaccination. Source of these receptors: an adult in good health.

The chain recombines TRBV28 with TRBJ2-7; 13 nucleotides agree with TRBD2. The J segment lost 6 bases and the V segment lost 4 bases, leaving 3 bases of the junction unmatched. The germline CDR1 and CDR2 sequences are MDHEN and SYDVKM. The CDR3 runs 14 residues. CDR3 DNA: TGTGCCAGCAGTTCGGGACTAGCGGGAATCGAGCAGTACTTC. Translating it yields CASSSGLAGIEQYF. Based on the CDR3 plus reference TRBV28 and TRBJ2-7, the full variable domain is DVKVTQSSRYLVKRTGEKVFLECVQDMDHENMFWYRQDPGLGLRLIYFSYDVKMKEKGDIPEGYSVSREKKERFSLILESASTNQTSMYLCASSSGLAGIEQYFGPGTRLTVT.

The chain couples TRBV28 to TRBJ2-7; 8 bases are shared with TRBD1. V dropped 8 bases and J dropped 2; count of bases not matched to a gene: 11. This CDR3 is built from 15 residues. Germline V gene data show CDR1 as MDHEN and CDR2 as SYDVKM. The CDR3: CASPSSRTGTYEQYF. CDR3 DNA: TGTGCCAGCCCGTCTTCCAGGACAGGGACCTACGAGCAGTACTTC. Drawing the rest from reference TRBV28 and TRBJ2-7, the complete variable domain is DVKVTQSSRYLVKRTGEKVFLECVQDMDHENMFWYRQDPGLGLRLIYFSYDVKMKEKGDIPEGYSVSREKKERFSLILESASTNQTSMYLCASPSSRTGTYEQYFGPGTRLTVT.

The chain combines TRBV6-2 or TRBV6-3 with TRBJ1-5, with D uncertain. In germline, CDR1 is MNHEY, CDR2 SVGEGT. The CDR3 is 13 amino acids. The V and J ends lost 0 bases and 9 bases respectively, with 9 bases between them. CDR3 nucleotides: TGTGCCAGCAGTTACTCGCCTGCGGCGCCCCAGCATTTT. It is translated as CASSYSPAAPQHF.

This clone was counted only a few times. The chain has TRBV6-5 and TRBJ2-2, with a tentative D call TRBD2 (5 bases). Trimming removed 6 bases at V and 0 bases at J, with 11 bases between. This CDR3 comprises 15 residues. Germline CDR1 is MNHEY and CDR2 is SVGAGI. The CDR3 here is CASSLRGANTGELFF. CDR3 sequence (DNA): TGTGCCAGCAGCCTCCGGGGAGCGAACACCGGGGAGCTGTTTTTT.

The V call is TRBV5-1, the J call TRBJ1-5; D call uncertain. V was trimmed by 4 bases and J by 4 bases, leaving 9 bases between them. The V gene's germline CDR1 is SGHRS and CDR2 YFSETQ. This CDR3 contains 13 residues. This CDR3 reads CASSMDGNQPQHF. The DNA of the CDR3 is TGCGCCAGCAGCATGGACGGGAATCAGCCCCAGCATTTT.

V gene TRBV28 combines with J gene TRBJ2-3; 7 bases align to TRBD1. The junction had 5 bases not matched to a gene; V was cut back by 4 bases and J by 1 base. Germline V lookup: CDR1 MDHEN, CDR2 SYDVKM. The CDR3 loop spans 15 amino acids. Written as DNA, the CDR3 is TGTGCCAGCAGTTCCCCGGGACAGCGCACAGATACGCAGTATTTT. Translating it yields CASSSPGQRTDTQYF.

This chain uses TRBV6-5 with TRBJ2-3; TRBD2 aligns across 10 bases. Germline V gene sequence: CDR1 MNHEY, CDR2 SVGAGI. J was trimmed by 4 bases and V by 5 bases; bases with no gene match: 6. The CDR3 is made up of 15 amino acids. The CDR3 protein is CASSPQRGGSDTQYF. In nucleotides, the CDR3 is TGTGCCAGCAGTCCACAGCGGGGGGGGTCAGATACGCAGTATTTT.

The chain recombines TRBV28 with TRBJ1-1, with a possible D match to TRBD1 (6 bases). The V end was cut by 5 bases, the J end by 5 bases, with 18 bases between. This CDR3 is 15 amino acids long. Germline lookup yields CDR1 MDHEN and CDR2 SYDVKM. DNA for the CDR3: TGTGCCAGCAGTGGCATCCTAAGGGGGGAGACTGAAGCTTTCTTT. Its translation: CASSGILRGETEAFF.

V gene TRBV20-1 combines with J gene TRBJ1-2; no definite D call. In germline, CDR1 is DFQATT, CDR2 SNEGSKA (reference sequence). The CDR3 has 11 residues. V lost 3 bases to trimming and J lost 9 bases, with 11 bases between them. The CDR3 DNA follows: TGCAGTGCTAGTAAAAGTACTAGCTACACCTTC. This sequence encodes CSASKSTSYTF.

This clone has a handful of counts. This sequence joins TRBV28 and TRBJ2-7; D gene unclear. This CDR3 comprises 15 residues. Germline V gives CDR1 MDHEN, CDR2 SYDVKM. The V end was cut by 4 bases, the J end by 2 bases, with 15 bases between. This chain's CDR3 is CASSSPVESPYEQYF. The CDR3 DNA is TGTGCCAGCAGTTCACCGGTAGAATCTCCCTACGAGCAGTACTTC.

A few counts support this clone. The chain uses TRBV6-6 and TRBJ1-6; D perhaps matches TRBD1 (6 bases). Trimming pared 4 bases from V and 3 bases from J, leaving 10 bases between. The V gene's germline CDR1 is MNHNY and CDR2 SVGAGI (reference sequence). The CDR3 extends over 15 amino acids. The DNA for the CDR3 is TGTGCCAGCAGTTGGGGACAAAACTATAATTCACCCCTCCACTTT. It yields the protein CASSWGQNYNSPLHF.

The chain carries TRBV3-1 (or the pseudogene TRBV3-2) and TRBJ1-2; D is unresolved. The CDR3 has 13 residues. Trimming removed 4 bases at V and 8 bases at J, with 14 bases between. Germline V lookup: CDR1 LGHDT, CDR2 YNNKEL (reference sequence). This chain's CDR3 is CASSRQFLGGYTF. The DNA for the CDR3 is TGTGCCAGCAGCCGCCAGTTTTTAGGGGGCTACACCTTC.

The chain has TRBV11-3 and TRBJ2-3, with a tentative D call TRBD2 (7 bases). The CDR3 extends over 14 amino acids. CDR1 and CDR2 from the germline V gene are SGHNT and YENEEA. Trimming took off 11 bases at V and 1 base at J, with 16 bases between the two ends. The CDR3 loop is CASRGAHGTDTQYF. In DNA, the CDR3 is TGTGCCTCCCGGGGGGCCCACGGCACAGATACGCAGTATTTT.

This clone came up a few times. The chain couples TRBV7-9 to TRBJ1-6; D is unclear. The length of the CDR3 is 12 residues. V lost 1 base to trimming and J lost 10 bases, with 5 bases between them. Germline CDR1 reads SEHNR; CDR2 reads FQNEAQ (reference sequence). The CDR3 loop reads CASSLDWSPLHF. CDR3 sequence (DNA): TGTGCCAGCAGCTTAGATTGGTCACCCCTCCACTTT.

The chain couples TRBV4-3 to TRBJ1-2, with 9 bases aligning to TRBD1. The germline V gene encodes CDR1 LGHNA and CDR2 YSLEER. The CDR3 has 14 residues. V lost 6 bases and J lost 2; bases outside the gene matches: 4. The CDR3 coding sequence is TGCGCCAGCAGTTCCGGGACAGGGAACTATGGCTACACCTTC. Protein sequence: CASSSGTGNYGYTF.

This chain joins TRBV9 and TRBJ2-7, with a weak D call TRBD1 (5 bases). Germline lookup yields CDR1 SGDLS and CDR2 YYNGEE. V was cut by 1 base and J by 5 bases, with 10 bases left in between. The CDR3 covers 13 residues. CDR3 residues: CASSVSWGHEQYF. CDR3 bases: TGTGCCAGCAGCGTAAGTTGGGGCCACGAGCAGTACTTC.

This clone was seen just once. V usage is TRBV5-8 and J usage is TRBJ2-7; no reliable D call. Germline V CDR1 and CDR2: SGHTS, YDEGEE. The CDR3 totals 13 residues. Trimming pared 2 bases from V and 6 bases from J, leaving 12 bases between. CDR3 bases: TGTGCCAGCAGCTTCTCATATTCGGGCGAGCAGTACTTC. It translates to CASSFSYSGEQYF.

This clone was recorded only once. The V and J genes are TRBV27 and TRBJ2-7; unclear D gene. The CDR3 runs to 10 residues. The germline gives CDR1 MNHEY, CDR2 SMNVEV (reference sequence). V was cut by 8 bases and J by 3 bases, with 5 bases left in between. In nucleotides, the CDR3 is TGTGCCAGCGGCTACTACGAGCAGTACTTC. Translated: CASGYYEQYF.

This clone was seen more than once but under ten times. The V gene is TRBV5-4, the J gene TRBJ2-7; D is unclear. Germline V lookup: CDR1 SGHNT, CDR2 YYREEE (reference sequence). The CDR3 extends over 13 amino acids. V was shortened by 0 bases and J by 0 bases, with 4 bases between the two germline ends. The CDR3 DNA reads as TGTGCCAGCAGCTTGGAGGTCTCCTACGAGCAGTACTTC. It encodes CASSLEVSYEQYF.

Here the CDR3 DNA reads TGTGCCAGCAGTCCCTCAGACAGATCAGAGCAGTTCTTC. This encodes CASSPSDRSEQFF. This rearrangement joins TRBV27 to TRBJ2-1, with D possibly being TRBD1 (5 bases). Germline V gene data show CDR1 as MNHEY and CDR2 as SMNVEV (reference sequence). The CDR3 is made up of 13 amino acids. V shed 5 bases and J shed 10 bases, with 15 bases lying between them.

This chain connects TRBV5-1 to TRBJ2-5; D perhaps matches TRBD2 (5 bases). The CDR3 totals 15 residues. Trimming took off 0 bases at V and 1 base at J, with 10 bases between the two ends. Germline values: CDR1 SGHRS, CDR2 YFSETQ. In DNA form, the CDR3 reads TGCGCCAGCAGCTTGGCATCAGGACTCCAAGAGACCCAGTACTTC. This sequence encodes CASSLASGLQETQYF.

This chain joins TRBV7-6 and TRBJ2-5, with D perhaps matching TRBD2 (7 bases). CDR3 length equals 16 residues. Germline loops: CDR1 SGHVS, CDR2 FNYEAQ. Trimming took off 11 bases at V and 2 bases at J, with 24 bases between the two ends. This chain's CDR3 is CAGGGVANLAQETQYF. DNA for the CDR3: TGTGCCGGGGGGGGCGTGGCAAACTTAGCACAAGAGACCCAGTACTTC.

The J gene is TRBJ1-4, the V gene TRBV9, with 8 bases lining up with TRBD1. Germline CDR1 is SGDLS and CDR2 is YYNGEE. V shed 5 bases, J shed 8 bases, and the junction held 11 bases outside the gene matches. The CDR3 consists of 15 residues. The CDR3 nucleotides are TGTGCCAGCAGAGGTAGACAGGGGAGGCGGGAAAAACTGTTTTTT. This gives the protein CASRGRQGRREKLFF.

CDR3 nucleotide sequence: TGTGCCAGCAGTCGGGGGGGAAGCCCTGAAGCTTTCTTT. It specifies CASSRGGSPEAFF. The chain combines TRBV25-1 with TRBJ1-1; the D gene is possibly TRBD1 (5 bases). The CDR3 has 13 residues. Germline V lookup: CDR1 MGHDK, CDR2 SYGVNS. V was trimmed by 5 bases and J by 6 bases, leaving 13 bases between them.

V gene TRBV6-5 combines with J gene TRBJ2-7; 7 bases agree with TRBD1. CDR1 is MNHEY and CDR2 is SVGAGI in the germline V gene. The CDR3 spans 15 residues. V was clipped by 8 bases and J by 1 base; unmatched bases: 11. The CDR3 protein is CASLNRRGLSYEQYF. In DNA form, the CDR3 reads TGTGCCAGCCTAAACCGTAGGGGGCTTTCCTACGAGCAGTACTTC.

The chain recombines TRBV11-2 with TRBJ1-1, with D tentatively TRBD1 (5 bases). Germline V gene data show CDR1 as SGHAT and CDR2 as FQNNGV. V lost 3 bases to trimming and J lost 4 bases, with 15 bases between them. CDR3 size: 15 residues. The CDR3 DNA reads TGTGCCAGCAGCTTGGCCTCAGGGTATCCCACTGAAGCTTTCTTT. This encodes CASSLASGYPTEAFF.

The V gene is TRBV18, the J gene TRBJ2-1; D not certain. Trimming shortened V by 6 bases and J by 10 bases, and 13 bases separated the two germline ends. The CDR3 is 12 amino acids. CDR1 is KGHSH and CDR2 is LQKENI in the germline V gene. Written as DNA, the CDR3 is TGTGCCAGCTCCCCAATACCCGGAGAGCAGTTCTTC. Encoded protein: CASSPIPGEQFF.

A note on this clone: This could be a read error, since a much larger clone is one nucleotide away. The sample carries other DNA sequences with the same CDR3. The chain joins TRBV5-6 to TRBJ2-2; D gene unclear. The CDR3 totals 12 residues. Trimming took off 2 bases at V and 2 bases at J, with 1 base between the two ends. Germline V gene sequence: CDR1 SGHDT, CDR2 YYEEEE. The CDR3 DNA follows: TGTGCCAGCAGCTTAAACACCGGGGAGCTGTTTTTT. It codes for CASSLNTGELFF.